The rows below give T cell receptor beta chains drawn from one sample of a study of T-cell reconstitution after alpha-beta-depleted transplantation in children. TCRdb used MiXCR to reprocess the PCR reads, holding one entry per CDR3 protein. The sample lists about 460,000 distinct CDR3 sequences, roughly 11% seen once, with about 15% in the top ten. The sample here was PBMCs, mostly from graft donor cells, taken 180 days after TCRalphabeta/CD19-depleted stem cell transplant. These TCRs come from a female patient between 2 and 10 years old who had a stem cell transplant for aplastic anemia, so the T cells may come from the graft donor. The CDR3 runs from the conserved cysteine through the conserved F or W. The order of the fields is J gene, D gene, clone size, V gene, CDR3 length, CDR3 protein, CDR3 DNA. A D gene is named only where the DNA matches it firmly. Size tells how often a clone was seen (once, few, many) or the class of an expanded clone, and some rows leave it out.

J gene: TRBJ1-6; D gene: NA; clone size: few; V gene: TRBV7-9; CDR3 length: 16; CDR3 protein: CASSLQLSSYNSPLHF; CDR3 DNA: TGTGCCAGCAGCTTGCAGCTGAGCTCCTATAATTCACCCCTCCACTTT
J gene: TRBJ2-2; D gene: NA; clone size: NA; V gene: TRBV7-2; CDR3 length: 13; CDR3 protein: CASSSLGIGELFF; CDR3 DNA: TGTGCCAGCAGCTCCCTAGGGATCGGGGAGCTGTTTTTT
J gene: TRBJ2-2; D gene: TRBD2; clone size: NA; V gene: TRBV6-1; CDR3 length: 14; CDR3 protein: CASRGTSGPGELFF; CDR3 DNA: TGTGCCAGCCGTGGGACTAGCGGACCCGGGGAGCTGTTTTTT
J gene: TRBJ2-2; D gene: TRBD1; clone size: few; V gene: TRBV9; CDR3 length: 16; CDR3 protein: CASSGKTGVNTGELFF; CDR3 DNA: TGTGCCAGCAGCGGAAAGACAGGGGTTAACACCGGGGAGCTGTTTTTT
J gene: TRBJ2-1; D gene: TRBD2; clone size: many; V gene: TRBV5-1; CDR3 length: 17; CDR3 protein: CASSLSPPRGRASEQFF; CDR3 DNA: TGCGCCAGCAGCTTGTCCCCCCCACGCGGGAGGGCTAGTGAGCAGTTCTTC
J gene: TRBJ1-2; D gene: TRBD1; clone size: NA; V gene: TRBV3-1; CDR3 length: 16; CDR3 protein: CASSQDQQGPLPGYTF; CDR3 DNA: TGTGCCAGCAGCCAAGATCAACAGGGGCCACTCCCCGGATACACCTTC
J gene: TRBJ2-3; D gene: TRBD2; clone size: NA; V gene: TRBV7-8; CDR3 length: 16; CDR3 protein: CASSFGLAGAADTQYF; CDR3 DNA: TGTGCCAGCAGCTTCGGACTAGCGGGAGCAGCAGATACGCAGTATTTT
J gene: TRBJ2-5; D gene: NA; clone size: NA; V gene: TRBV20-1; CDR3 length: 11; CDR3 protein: CSALQPETQYF; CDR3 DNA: TGCAGTGCTCTACAACCAGAGACCCAGTACTTC
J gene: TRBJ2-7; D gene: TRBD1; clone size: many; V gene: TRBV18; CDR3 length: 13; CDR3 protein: CASSPRDSYEQYF; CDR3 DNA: TGCGCCAGCAGCCCCCGGGACAGCTACGAGCAGTACTTC
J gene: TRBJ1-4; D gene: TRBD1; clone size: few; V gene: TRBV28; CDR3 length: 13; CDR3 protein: CATIDRVEEKLFF; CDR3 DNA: TGTGCCACCATCGACAGGGTCGAGGAAAAACTGTTTTTT
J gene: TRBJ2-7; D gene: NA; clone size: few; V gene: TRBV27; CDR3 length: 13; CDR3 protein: CASSLSVSHEQYF; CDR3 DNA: TGTGCCAGCAGTTTATCCGTGTCCCACGAGCAGTACTTC
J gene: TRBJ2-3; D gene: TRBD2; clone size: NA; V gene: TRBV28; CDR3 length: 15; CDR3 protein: CASSATSGSADTQYF; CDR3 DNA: TGTGCCAGCAGTGCGACTAGCGGGAGTGCAGATACGCAGTATTTT
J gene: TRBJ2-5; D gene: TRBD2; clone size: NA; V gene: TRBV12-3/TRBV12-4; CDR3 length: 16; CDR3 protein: CASSPPGLAGKETQYF; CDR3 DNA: TGTGCCAGCAGTCCCCCCGGACTAGCGGGTAAAGAGACCCAGTACTTC
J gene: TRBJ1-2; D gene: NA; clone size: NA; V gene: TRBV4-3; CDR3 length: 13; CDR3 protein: CASSHGSNYGYTF; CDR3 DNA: TGCGCCAGCAGCCACGGGTCTAACTATGGCTACACCTTC
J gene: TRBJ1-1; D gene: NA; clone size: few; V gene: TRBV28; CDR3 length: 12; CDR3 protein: CASSYPNPVAFF; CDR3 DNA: TGTGCCAGCAGTTACCCGAACCCGGTAGCTTTCTTT
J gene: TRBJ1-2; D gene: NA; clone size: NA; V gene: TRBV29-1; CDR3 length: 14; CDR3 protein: CSAAGTASIYGYTF; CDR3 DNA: TGCAGCGCGGCCGGGACGGCCAGTATCTATGGCTACACCTTC
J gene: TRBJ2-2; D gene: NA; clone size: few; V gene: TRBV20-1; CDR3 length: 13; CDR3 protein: CSASTRNTGELFF; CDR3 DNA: TGCAGTGCTTCGACTCGCAACACCGGGGAGCTGTTTTTT
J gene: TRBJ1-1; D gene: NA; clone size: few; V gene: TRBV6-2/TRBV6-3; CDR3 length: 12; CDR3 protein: CASRDGYTEAFF; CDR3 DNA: TGTGCCAGCAGGGATGGTTACACTGAAGCTTTCTTT
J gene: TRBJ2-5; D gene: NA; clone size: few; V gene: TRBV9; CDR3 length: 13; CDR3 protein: CASSHDRLETQYF; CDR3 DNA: TGTGCCAGCAGCCACGACCGCTTAGAGACCCAGTACTTC
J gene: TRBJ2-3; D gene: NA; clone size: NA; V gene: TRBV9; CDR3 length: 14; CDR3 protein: CASSSRPEHDTQYF; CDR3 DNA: TGTGCCAGCAGCTCCCGGCCCGAGCACGATACGCAGTATTTT
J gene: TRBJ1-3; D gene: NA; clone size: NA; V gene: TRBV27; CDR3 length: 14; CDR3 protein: CASSLHLSGNTIYF; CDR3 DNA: TGTGCCAGCAGTTTACACCTCTCTGGAAACACCATATATTTT
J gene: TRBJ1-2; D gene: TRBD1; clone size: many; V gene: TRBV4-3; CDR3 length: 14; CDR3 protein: CASSLDREAGGYTF; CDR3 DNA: TGCGCCAGCAGCCTGGACAGGGAGGCTGGAGGCTACACCTTC
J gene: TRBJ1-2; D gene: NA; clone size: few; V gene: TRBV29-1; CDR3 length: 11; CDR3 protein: CSVVGGVGYTF; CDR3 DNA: TGCAGCGTTGTTGGGGGGGTTGGCTACACCTTC
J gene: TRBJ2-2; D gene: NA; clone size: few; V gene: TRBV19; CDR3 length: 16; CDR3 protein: CASSTSRVQSTGELFF; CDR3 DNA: TGTGCCAGTAGTACCTCCAGGGTCCAGTCCACCGGGGAGCTGTTTTTT
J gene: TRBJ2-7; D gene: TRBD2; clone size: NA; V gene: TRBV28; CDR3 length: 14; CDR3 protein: CASNKLADFYEQYF; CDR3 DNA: TGTGCCAGCAACAAACTAGCGGACTTCTACGAGCAGTACTTC
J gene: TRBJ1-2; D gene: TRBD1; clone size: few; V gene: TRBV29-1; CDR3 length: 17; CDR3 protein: CSVFLPGQGGSDYGYTF; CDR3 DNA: TGCAGCGTGTTTCTGCCGGGACAGGGAGGTAGTGACTATGGCTACACCTTC
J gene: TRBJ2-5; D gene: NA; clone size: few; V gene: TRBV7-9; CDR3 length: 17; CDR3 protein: CASSQRASSTFQETQYF; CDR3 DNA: TGTGCCAGCAGCCAGCGGGCCAGTTCGACTTTCCAAGAGACCCAGTACTTC
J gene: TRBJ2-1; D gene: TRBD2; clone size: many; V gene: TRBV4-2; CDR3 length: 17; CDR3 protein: CASSQRLAGHSYNEQFF; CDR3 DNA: TGTGCCAGCAGCCAGCGACTAGCGGGACACTCCTACAATGAGCAGTTCTTC
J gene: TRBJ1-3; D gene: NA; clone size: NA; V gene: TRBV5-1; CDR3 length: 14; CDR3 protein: CASSLEQAGNTIYF; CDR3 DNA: TGCGCCAGCAGCTTGGAACAGGCCGGAAACACCATATATTTT
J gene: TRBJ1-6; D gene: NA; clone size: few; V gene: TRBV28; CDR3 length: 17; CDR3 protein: CASNPAGLYGLDSPLHF; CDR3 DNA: TGTGCCAGCAATCCCGCAGGGCTTTATGGACTAGATTCACCCCTCCACTTT
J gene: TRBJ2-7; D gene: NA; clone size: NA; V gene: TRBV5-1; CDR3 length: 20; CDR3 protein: CASSLRTAGAMARLTHEQYF; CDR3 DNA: TGCGCCAGCAGCTTGAGAACGGCAGGGGCGATGGCGAGATTAACGCACGAGCAGTACTTC
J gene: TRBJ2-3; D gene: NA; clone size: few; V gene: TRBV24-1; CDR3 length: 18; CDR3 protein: CATKSLVLGPSSTDTQYF; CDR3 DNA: TGTGCCACCAAATCGCTAGTACTAGGACCCTCAAGCACAGATACGCAGTATTTT
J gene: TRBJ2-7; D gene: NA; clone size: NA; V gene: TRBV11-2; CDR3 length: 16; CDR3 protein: CASSPIRGGISYEQYF; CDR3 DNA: TGTGCCAGCAGCCCGATCAGGGGGGGCATTTCTTACGAGCAGTACTTC
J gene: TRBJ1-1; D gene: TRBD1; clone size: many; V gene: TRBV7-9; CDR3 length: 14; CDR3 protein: CASSTGQLNTEAFF; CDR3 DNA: TGTGCCAGCAGTACGGGACAGTTGAACACTGAAGCTTTCTTT
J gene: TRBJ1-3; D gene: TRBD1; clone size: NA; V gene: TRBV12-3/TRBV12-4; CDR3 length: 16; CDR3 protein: CASSLRGTGTGNTIYF; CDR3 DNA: TGTGCCAGCAGTTTACGCGGGACAGGGACTGGAAACACCATATATTTT
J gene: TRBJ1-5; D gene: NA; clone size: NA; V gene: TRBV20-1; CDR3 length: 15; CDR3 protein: CSARELRVSHQPQHF; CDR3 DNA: TGCAGTGCTAGAGAACTCCGGGTAAGCCATCAGCCCCAGCATTTT
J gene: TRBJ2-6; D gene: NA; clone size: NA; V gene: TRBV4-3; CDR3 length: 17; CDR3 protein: CASSQDRGIAGANVLTF; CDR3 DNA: TGCGCCAGCAGCCAAGACCGGGGAATTGCTGGGGCCAACGTCCTGACTTTC
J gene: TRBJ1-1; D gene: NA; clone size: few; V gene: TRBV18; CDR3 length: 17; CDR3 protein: CASSPPWAAGGDTEAFF; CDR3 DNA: TGTGCCAGCTCACCACCATGGGCAGCGGGGGGAGACACTGAAGCTTTCTTT
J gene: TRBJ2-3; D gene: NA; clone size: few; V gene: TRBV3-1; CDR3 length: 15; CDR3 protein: CASSQEDEATDTQYF; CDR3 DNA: TGTGCCAGCAGCCAAGAAGATGAGGCCACAGATACGCAGTATTTT
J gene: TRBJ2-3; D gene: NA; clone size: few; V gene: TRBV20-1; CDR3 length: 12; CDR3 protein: CSASGGADTQYF; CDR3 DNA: TGCAGTGCTAGTGGGGGAGCAGATACGCAGTATTTT
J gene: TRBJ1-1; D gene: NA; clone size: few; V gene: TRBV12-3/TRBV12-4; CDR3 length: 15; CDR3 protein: CASNKRGQLNTEAFF; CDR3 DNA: TGTGCCAGCAACAAACGTGGGCAGCTGAACACTGAAGCTTTCTTT
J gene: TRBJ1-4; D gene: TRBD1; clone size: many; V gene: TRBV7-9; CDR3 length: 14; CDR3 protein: CASSLTGEREKLFF; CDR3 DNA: TGTGCCAGCAGCTTGACAGGGGAGAGGGAAAAACTGTTTTTT
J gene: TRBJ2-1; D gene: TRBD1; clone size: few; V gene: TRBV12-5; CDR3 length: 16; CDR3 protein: CASGLVADRGYNEQFF; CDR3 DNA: TGTGCTAGTGGTTTGGTTGCGGACAGGGGCTACAATGAGCAGTTCTTC
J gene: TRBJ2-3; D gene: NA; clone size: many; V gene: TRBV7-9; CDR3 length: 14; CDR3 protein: CASSLLGPTDTQYF; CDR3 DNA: TGTGCCAGCAGCCTCTTAGGGCCCACAGATACGCAGTATTTT
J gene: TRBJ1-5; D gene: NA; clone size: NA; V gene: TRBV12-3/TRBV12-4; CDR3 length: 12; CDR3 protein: CASSFGKQPQHF; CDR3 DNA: TGTGCCAGCAGTTTCGGCAAGCAGCCCCAGCATTTT
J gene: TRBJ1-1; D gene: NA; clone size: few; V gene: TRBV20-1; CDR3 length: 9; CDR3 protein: CSANGGAFF; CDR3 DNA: TGCAGTGCTAACGGGGGAGCTTTCTTT
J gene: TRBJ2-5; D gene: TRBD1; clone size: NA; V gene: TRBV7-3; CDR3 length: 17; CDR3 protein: CASSLRVPGGAGETQYF; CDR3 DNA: TGTGCCAGCAGCTTAAGGGTTCCAGGGGGCGCGGGGGAGACCCAGTACTTC
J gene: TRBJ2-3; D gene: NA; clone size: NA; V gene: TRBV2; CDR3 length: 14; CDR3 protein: CATSGDSTTDTQYF; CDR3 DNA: TGTGCCACCAGTGGAGACTCAACCACAGATACGCAGTATTTT
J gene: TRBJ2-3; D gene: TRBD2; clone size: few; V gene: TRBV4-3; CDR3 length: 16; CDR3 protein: CASSQDLAGFTDTQYF; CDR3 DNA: TGCGCCAGCAGCCAAGATCTAGCGGGATTTACAGATACGCAGTATTTT
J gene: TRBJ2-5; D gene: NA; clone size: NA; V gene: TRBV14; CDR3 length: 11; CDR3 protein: CASSKQEVQYF; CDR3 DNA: TGTGCCAGCAGCAAACAGGAGGTCCAGTACTTC
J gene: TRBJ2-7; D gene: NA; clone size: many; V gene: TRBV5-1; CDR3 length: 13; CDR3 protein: CASGEGASYEQYF; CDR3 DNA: TGCGCCAGCGGAGAGGGTGCCTCCTACGAGCAGTACTTC
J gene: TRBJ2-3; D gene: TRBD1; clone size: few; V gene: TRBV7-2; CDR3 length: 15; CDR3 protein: CASSLPGQGPYTQYF; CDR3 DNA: TGTGCCAGCAGCTTACCGGGACAGGGTCCCTATACGCAGTATTTT
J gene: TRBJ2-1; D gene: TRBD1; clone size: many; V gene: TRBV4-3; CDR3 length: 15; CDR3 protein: CASSQVRDRANEQFF; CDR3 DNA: TGCGCCAGCAGCCAAGTCCGGGACAGGGCTAATGAGCAGTTCTTC
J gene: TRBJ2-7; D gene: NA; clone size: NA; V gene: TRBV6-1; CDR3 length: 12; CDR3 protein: CASSSIFYEQYF; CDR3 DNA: TGTGCCAGCAGTTCGATCTTCTACGAGCAGTACTTC
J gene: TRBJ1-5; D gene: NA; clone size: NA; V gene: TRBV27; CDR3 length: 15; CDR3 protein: CASSLFREGNQPQHF; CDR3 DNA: TGTGCCAGCAGTTTATTCCGGGAGGGCAATCAGCCCCAGCATTTT
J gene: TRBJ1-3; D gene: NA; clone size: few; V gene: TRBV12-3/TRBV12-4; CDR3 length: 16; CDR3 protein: CASNLAQGTSGNTIYF; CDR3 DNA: TGTGCCAGCAACCTCGCCCAGGGAACCTCTGGAAACACCATATATTTT
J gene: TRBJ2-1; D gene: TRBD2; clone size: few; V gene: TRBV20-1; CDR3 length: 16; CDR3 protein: CSARAVGVAGGNEQFF; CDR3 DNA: TGCAGTGCTAGAGCCGTCGGGGTAGCGGGAGGCAATGAGCAGTTCTTC
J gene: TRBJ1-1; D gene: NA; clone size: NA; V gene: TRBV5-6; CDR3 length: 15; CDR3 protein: CASSPRGGGETEAFF; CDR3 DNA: TGTGCCAGCAGCCCCCGAGGGGGAGGAGAGACTGAAGCTTTCTTT
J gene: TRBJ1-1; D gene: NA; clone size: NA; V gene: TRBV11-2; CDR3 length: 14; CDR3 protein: CASNNRVQDTEAFF; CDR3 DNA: TGTGCCAGCAACAATCGGGTCCAGGACACTGAAGCTTTCTTT